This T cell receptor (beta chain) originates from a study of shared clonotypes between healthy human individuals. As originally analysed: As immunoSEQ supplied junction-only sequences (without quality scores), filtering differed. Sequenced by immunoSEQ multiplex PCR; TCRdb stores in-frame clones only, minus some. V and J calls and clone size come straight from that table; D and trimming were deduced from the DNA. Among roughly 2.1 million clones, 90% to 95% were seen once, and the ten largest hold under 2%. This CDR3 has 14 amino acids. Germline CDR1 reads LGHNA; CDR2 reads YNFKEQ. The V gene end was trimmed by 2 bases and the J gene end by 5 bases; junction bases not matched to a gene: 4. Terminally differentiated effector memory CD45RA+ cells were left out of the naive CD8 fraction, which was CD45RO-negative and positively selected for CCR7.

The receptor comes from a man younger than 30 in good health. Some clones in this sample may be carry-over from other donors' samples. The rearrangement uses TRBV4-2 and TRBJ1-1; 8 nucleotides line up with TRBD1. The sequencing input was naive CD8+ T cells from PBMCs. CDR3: CASSQPDRGTEAFF. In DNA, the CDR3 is TGTGCCAGCAGCCAACCAGACAGGGGAACTGAAGCTTTCTTT.